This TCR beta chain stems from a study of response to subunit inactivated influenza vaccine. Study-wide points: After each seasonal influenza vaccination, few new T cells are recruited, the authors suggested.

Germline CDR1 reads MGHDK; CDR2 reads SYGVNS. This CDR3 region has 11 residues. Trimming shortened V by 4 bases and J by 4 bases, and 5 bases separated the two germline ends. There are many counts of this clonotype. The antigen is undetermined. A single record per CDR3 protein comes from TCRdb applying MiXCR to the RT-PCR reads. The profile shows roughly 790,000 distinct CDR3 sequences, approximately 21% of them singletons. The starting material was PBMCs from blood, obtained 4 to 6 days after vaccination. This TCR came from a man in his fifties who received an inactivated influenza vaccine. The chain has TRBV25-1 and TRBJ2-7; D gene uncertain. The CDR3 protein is CASSVLYEQYF. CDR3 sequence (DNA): TGTGCCAGCAGTGTTCTATACGAGCAGTACTTC.